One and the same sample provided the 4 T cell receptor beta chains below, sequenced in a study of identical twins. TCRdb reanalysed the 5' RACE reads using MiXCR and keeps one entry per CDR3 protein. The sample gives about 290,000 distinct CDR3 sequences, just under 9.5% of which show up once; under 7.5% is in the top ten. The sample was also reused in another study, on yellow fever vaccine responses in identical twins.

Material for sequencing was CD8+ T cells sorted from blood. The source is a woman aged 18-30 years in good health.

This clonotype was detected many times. CDR3 sequence: CASSLAPGQGRDTQYF. DNA for the CDR3: TGTGCCAGCAGTTTGGCCCCGGGACAGGGGAGAGATACGCAGTATTTT. This chain joins TRBV12-3 or TRBV12-4 and TRBJ2-3, with 10 bases that match TRBD1. The CDR3 sequence is 16 residues long. V trimming: 3 bases; J trimming: 5 bases; junction bases outside the gene matches: 8.

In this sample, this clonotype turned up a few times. CDR3 loop: CSAFPGLAGSSYNEQFF. DNA for the CDR3: TGCAGTGCGTTCCCGGGACTAGCGGGAAGCTCCTACAATGAGCAGTTCTTC. The chain is built from TRBV20-1 and TRBJ2-1, with 13 bases identical to TRBD2. The J segment lost 0 bases and the V segment lost 6 bases, leaving 8 bases of the junction unmatched. The CDR3 runs to 17 residues. Germline V lookup: CDR1 DFQATT, CDR2 SNEGSKA (reference sequence).

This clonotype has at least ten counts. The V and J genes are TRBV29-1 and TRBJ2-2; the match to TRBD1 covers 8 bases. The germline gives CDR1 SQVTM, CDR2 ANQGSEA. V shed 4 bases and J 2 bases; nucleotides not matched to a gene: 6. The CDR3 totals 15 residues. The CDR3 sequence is CSVVSGQANTGELFF. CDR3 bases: TGCAGCGTTGTTTCGGGACAGGCTAACACCGGGGAGCTGTTTTTT.

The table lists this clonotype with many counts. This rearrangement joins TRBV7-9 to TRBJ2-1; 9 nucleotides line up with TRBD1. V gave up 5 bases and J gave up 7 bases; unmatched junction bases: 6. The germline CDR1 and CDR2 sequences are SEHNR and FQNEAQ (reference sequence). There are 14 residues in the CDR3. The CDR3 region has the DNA TGTGCCAGCAGCCCGGGACAGGGCAAAAATGAGCAGTTCTTC. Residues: CASSPGQGKNEQFF.